This is a list of T cell receptor beta chains from one sample in a study of OX40 agonist ivuxolimab in advanced cancers. Sequencing used immunoSEQ multiplex PCR; TCRdb keeps in-frame clones, though not all of them. Of 99,000 or so clones listed, roughly 95% are singletons. The material sequenced was CD4+ or CD8+ T cells sorted from blood, taken in a trial of the OX40 agonist ivuxolimab. The source of these receptors is an adult with an advanced solid tumor such as melanoma, head and neck, liver or kidney cancer. CDR3s include the opening cysteine and the closing phenylalanine or tryptophan. The D gene is left open where the match is weak. For some rows the clone size is stated as once, few or many, or as a class when expanded; others skip it.

TRBV19 NA once CASSIGSGGNYEQYF
TRBV14 NA NA CASRRRGGYPPLEETQYF
TRBV5-4 TRBD2 NA CASRLEGGGEQETQYF
TRBV5-1 TRBD1 NA CASSMTGGAIGELFF
TRBV7-9 NA NA CASSWGGNEQYF
TRBV11-2 NA NA CASSLGLNYEQYF
TRBV27 TRBD2 NA CASSLGTSGLNEQFF
TRBV9 NA once CASSVELGTRIEQYF
TRBV7-9 TRBD2 NA CASSWAGGSVGNEQYF
TRBV28 NA once CASSLVEGQETQYF
TRBV27 TRBD1 NA CASSLGTGGREQFF
TRBV29-1 NA NA CSVEDTDGYTF
TRBV19 TRBD2 NA CASSMVAGGSNEQFF
TRBV6-5 NA NA CASERTGSGGDEQFF
TRBV25-1 NA NA CASSEGGGLYGYTF
TRBV5-5 NA NA CASSPTTAYEQYF
TRBV7-8 NA NA CASSLRGSYEQYF
TRBV4-3 TRBD1 NA CASSQDRAGEAFF
TRBV20-1 NA NA CSVTLVSEQYF
TRBV6-6 NA NA CASSIYNEQFF
TRBV5-8 NA NA CASSLARDGWSQPQHF
TRBV13 TRBD1 once CASSTGQGNQETQYF
TRBV19 NA NA CASSIGKGRGNEQFF
TRBV7-3 TRBD2 few CASSPIAGAVDTQYF
TRBV7-6 NA NA CASSSVADTQYF
TRBV5-8 TRBD1 once CASSPGTVQSSYEQYF
TRBV15 TRBD1 NA CATSILGGAGEKLFF
TRBV7-6 TRBD2 NA CASSPRGAGREYEQYF
TRBV27 NA NA CASSLERDNEQFF
TRBV28 TRBD2 once CASSTTTSGRNGELFF
TRBV7-9 NA NA CASSLAGANTGELFF
TRBV25-1 TRBD1 NA CASSGRPGQVVYEQYF
TRBV6-5 NA NA CASSSGRIYFF
TRBV4-1 NA NA CASSQNRGQETQYF
TRBV6-5 NA NA CASTPFPDTEAFF
TRBV11-2 NA NA CASSLADGYQGTDTQYF
TRBV19 NA NA CASSIVGYSGELFF
TRBV5-4 TRBD1 NA CASSSRTGAVTGELFF
TRBV4-3 NA NA CASSQDRNQPQHF
TRBV7-9 NA NA CASSQVETQYF
TRBV25-1 TRBD2 NA CASSDPGLAGNRHEQYF
TRBV21-1 NA few CASSPRGTEAFF
TRBV19 NA NA CATKEGAYGYTF
TRBV5-4 NA NA CASSLKGSPEAFF
TRBV5-6 TRBD1 once CASSLGQGATQYF
TRBV19 NA NA CASLPGFGTEAFF